These 29 T cell receptor beta chains were sequenced from one sample in a study of cytomegalovirus exposure and HLA in healthy donors. 60 Vbeta and 13 Jbeta primers were used in PCR. The table came from immunoSEQ multiplex PCR; TCRdb's copy has only in-frame clones and leaves some out. The ten top clones account for around 0.6%, within a sample of tens of thousands of clones. Input material: PBMCs. These receptors all come from a man aged 50-59 years in good health and CMV-seronegative.

The chain has TRBV6-5 and TRBJ2-7; D may be TRBD2 (7 bases). The CDR3 totals 15 residues. Looked up from germline, CDR1 is MNHEY and CDR2 is SVGAGI. Trimming took off 5 bases at V and 3 bases at J, with 17 bases between the two ends. CDR3 sequence: CASSPQGGVVYEQYF. DNA for the CDR3: TGTGCCAGCAGTCCCCAAGGGGGGGTGGTCTACGAGCAGTACTTC.

The chain is built from TRBV11-2 and TRBJ2-7, with 12 bases fitting TRBD1. With V trimmed by 6 bases and J by 5 bases, 11 bases remained unmatched. The germline CDR1 and CDR2 sequences are SGHAT and FQNNGV. The CDR3 has 16 amino acids. The DNA for the CDR3 is TGTGCCAGCAGAAAAATCCGGGACAGGGGGCAGGACGAGCAGTACTTC. It codes for CASRKIRDRGQDEQYF. Combining the CDR3 with reference TRBV11-2 and TRBJ2-7 gives the whole variable domain EAGVAQSPRYKIIEKRQSVAFWCNPISGHATLYWYQQILGQGPKLLIQFQNNGVVDDSQLPKDRFSAERLKGVDSTLKIQPAKLEDSAVYLCASRKIRDRGQDEQYFGPGTRLTVT.

The chain recombines TRBV28 with TRBJ2-1; the D is unclear. The CDR3 has 14 residues. The V end was cut by 2 bases, the J end by 3 bases, with 8 bases between. CDR1 MDHEN and CDR2 SYDVKM come from the germline V gene. The chain's CDR3 is CASSLISRYNEQFF. The CDR3 coding sequence is TGTGCCAGCAGTTTAATTAGCCGCTACAATGAGCAGTTCTTC.

The chain has TRBV4-1 and TRBJ2-1; 11 nucleotides agree with TRBD2. Germline V gives CDR1 MGHRA, CDR2 YSYEKL. Trimming removed 5 bases from V and 9 bases from J; junction bases left unmatched: 6. CDR3 length: 14 amino acids. CDR3 sequence: CASSASGGSGEQFF. The CDR3 nucleotides read TGCGCCAGCAGCGCTAGCGGGGGGTCGGGTGAGCAGTTCTTC.

In DNA, the CDR3 is TGTGCCAGCAGCTTCTGGACAGGGGGGGTACGGGAGCAGTACTTC. The encoded protein is CASSFWTGGVREQYF. The chain has TRBV5-4 and TRBJ2-7, with 10 bases that match TRBD1. The J segment lost 7 bases and the V segment lost 2 bases, leaving 9 bases of the junction unmatched. The CDR3 spans 15 residues. Per germline, CDR1 SGHNT and CDR2 YYREEE (reference sequence). Drawing the rest from reference TRBV5-4 and TRBJ2-7, the complete variable domain is ETGVTQSPTHLIKTRGQQVTLRCSSQSGHNTVSWYQQALGQGPQFIFQYYREEENGRGNFPPRFSGLQFPNYSSELNVNALELDDSALYLCASSFWTGGVREQYFGPGTRLTVT.

The chain uses TRBV28 and TRBJ1-5, with a tentative D call TRBD1 (6 bases). Per germline, CDR1 MDHEN and CDR2 SYDVKM. The CDR3 is made up of 15 amino acids. The ends were cut back, 7 bases at V and 3 bases at J, with 16 bases in the middle. The chain's CDR3 is CASKTGRRFNQPQHF. CDR3 bases: TGTGCCAGCAAGACAGGAAGGCGATTCAATCAGCCCCAGCATTTT.

The rearrangement uses TRBV4-1 and TRBJ2-7; D is perhaps TRBD1 (6 bases). The CDR3 sequence is 15 residues long. Trimming took off 2 bases at V and 2 bases at J, with 13 bases between the two ends. Germline V gene data show CDR1 as MGHRA and CDR2 as YSYEKL. This CDR3 is CASSQTGHLPYEQYF. CDR3 nucleotide sequence: TGCGCCAGCAGCCAAACGGGACACCTGCCCTACGAGCAGTACTTC.

The V and J genes are TRBV7-9 and TRBJ2-7; 7 bases align to TRBD1. CDR1 is SEHNR and CDR2 is FQNEAQ in the germline V gene (reference sequence). The CDR3 is made up of 15 amino acids. The junction had 12 bases not matched to a gene; V was cut back by 5 bases and J by 5 bases. The CDR3 bases are TGTGCCAGCAGCGGAGGATACAGGGGTTGGGACGAGCAGTACTTC. Translation gives CASSGGYRGWDEQYF.

The V and J genes are TRBV2 and TRBJ1-6; 12 bases fit TRBD1. V shed 8 bases and J 3 bases; nucleotides not matched to a gene: 2. Germline assignment: CDR1 SNHLY and CDR2 FYNNEI. CDR3 length equals 15 residues. The CDR3 nucleotides read TGTGCCAGCGGGACAGGGGGCTACTATAATTCACCCCTCCACTTT. This codes for CASGTGGYYNSPLHF.

The chain combines TRBV10-3 with TRBJ2-3, with 12 bases matching TRBD2. Trimming at V came to 5 bases and at J to 4 bases, leaving 13 bases not matched to a gene. The length of the CDR3 is 18 residues. Per germline, CDR1 ENHRY and CDR2 SYGVKD. The CDR3 loop reads CAISRPPLAGGRADTQYF. CDR3 in DNA: TGTGCCATCAGTCGTCCCCCTCTAGCGGGGGGGCGGGCAGATACGCAGTATTTT.

The chain uses TRBV9 and TRBJ1-1; D may be TRBD1 (5 bases). The CDR3 contains 13 residues. Trimming removed 4 bases from V and 7 bases from J, with 14 bases in between. Per germline, CDR1 SGDLS and CDR2 YYNGEE. The CDR3 bases are TGTGCCAGCAGCCCTCAGGGTACAAGTGAAGCTTTCTTT. This gives the protein CASSPQGTSEAFF.

The chain couples TRBV19 to TRBJ2-1, with TRBD2 matching 8 bases. Germline assignment: CDR1 LNHDA and CDR2 SQIVND (reference sequence). With 5 bases clipped from V and 7 bases from J, the junction kept 7 bases outside the gene matches. The CDR3 sequence is 14 residues long. CDR3 bases: TGTGCCAGTAGTCATGGACTAGCCGGGAATGAGCAGTTCTTC. Protein: CASSHGLAGNEQFF.

The V call is TRBV9, the J call TRBJ1-2; D is perhaps TRBD1 (6 bases). The germline V gene encodes CDR1 SGDLS and CDR2 YYNGEE. This CDR3 is built from 13 residues. V lost 4 bases and J 5 bases, leaving 12 bases between the germline ends. The CDR3, as DNA: TGTGCCAGCAGCAAAGGGACAACATATGGCTACACCTTC. Translated: CASSKGTTYGYTF.

J is TRBJ1-5 and V is TRBV7-2; D not certain. Trimming took 5 bases from V and 2 from J, leaving 13 bases between them. The CDR3 sequence is 15 residues long. CDR1 is SGHTA and CDR2 is FQGNSA in the germline V gene. CDR3 DNA sequence: TGTGCCAGCAGCCTAACCTTCGGGGGCAATCAGCCCCAGCATTTT. Encoded protein: CASSLTFGGNQPQHF.

J is TRBJ2-2 and V is TRBV5-1; 7 nucleotides line up with TRBD1. There are 15 residues in the CDR3. Germline CDR1 SGHRS, CDR2 YFSETQ. V was pared by 7 bases and J by 0 bases, with 6 bases of the junction left unmatched. The CDR3 coding sequence is TGCGCCAGCGGGGACAGAAACACGAACACCGGGGAGCTGTTTTTT. Amino acids: CASGDRNTNTGELFF.

The rearrangement joins TRBV11-3 to TRBJ1-2; no definite D call. Germline values: CDR1 SGHNT, CDR2 YENEEA. Trimming removed 0 bases at V and 8 bases at J, with 10 bases between. This CDR3 has 13 residues. This chain's CDR3 is CASSLERGGGYTF. CDR3 sequence (DNA): TGTGCCAGCAGCTTAGAGCGGGGAGGCGGCTACACCTTC.

The genes are TRBV19 and TRBJ2-1, with TRBD2 identical over 10 bases. Unmatched junction bases numbered 2, after V lost 8 bases and J lost 4 bases. There are 13 residues in the CDR3. Germline CDR1 reads LNHDA; CDR2 reads SQIVND (reference sequence). CDR3 in DNA: TGTGCCAGTCGTAGCGGGGGGTACAATGAGCAGTTCTTC. This codes for CASRSGGYNEQFF.

The rearrangement joins TRBV18 to TRBJ2-5; D is possibly TRBD2 (6 bases). The V gene's germline CDR1 is KGHSH and CDR2 LQKENI. V dropped 3 bases and J dropped 2 bases, with 16 bases sitting between them. The length of the CDR3 is 16 residues. This CDR3 is CASSPLGGAVQETQYF. The CDR3 nucleotides are TGTGCCAGCTCACCGCTCGGCGGGGCAGTACAAGAGACCCAGTACTTC.

This rearrangement joins TRBV6-1 to TRBJ2-3; 10 bases line up with TRBD2. CDR3 length: 17 residues. J gave up 1 base and V 2 bases, and 6 bases lay outside the gene matches. Germline V gene sequence: CDR1 MNHNS, CDR2 SASEGT. The CDR3 loop is CASSEPGLAVGTDTQYF. CDR3 DNA: TGTGCCAGCAGTGAACCCGGACTAGCGGTAGGCACAGATACGCAGTATTTT.

The chain uses TRBV2 and TRBJ2-1, with 9 positions matching TRBD1. The junction had 7 bases not matched to a gene; V was cut back by 6 bases and J by 4 bases. The CDR3 totals 15 residues. Per the germline V gene, CDR1 is SNHLY and CDR2 is FYNNEI. CDR3 DNA: TGTGCCAGCAGAGCCGGGACAGGGTCTTACAATGAGCAGTTCTTC. Residues: CASRAGTGSYNEQFF.

The CDR3 region is CASSGTGQNNEQFF. CDR3 coding DNA: TGTGCCAGCAGCGGGACAGGGCAAAACAATGAGCAGTTCTTC. The chain has TRBV4-2 and TRBJ2-1, with 9 bases identical to TRBD1. The V gene's germline CDR1 is LGHNA and CDR2 YNFKEQ. With V trimmed by 5 bases and J by 5 bases, 4 bases remained unmatched. The CDR3 is made up of 14 amino acids.

The rearrangement joins TRBV18 to TRBJ1-2, with D hard to call. The length of the CDR3 is 13 residues. Germline values: CDR1 KGHSH, CDR2 LQKENI. V gave up 6 bases and J gave up 6 bases, with 14 bases separating them. The CDR3, as DNA: TGTGCCAGCTCCCCAGCTACTAGGGATGGCTACACCTTC. It is translated as CASSPATRDGYTF.

This chain connects TRBV5-6 to TRBJ2-5; 12 nucleotides agree with TRBD2. CDR3 length: 15 amino acids. The ends lost 0 bases at V and 4 bases at J; junction bases unmatched: 1. The germline gives CDR1 SGHDT, CDR2 YYEEEE. The chain's CDR3 is CASSLETSGGETQYF. The CDR3 DNA follows: TGTGCCAGCAGCTTGGAGACTAGCGGGGGAGAGACCCAGTACTTC.

The J gene is TRBJ1-1, the V gene TRBV19; tentative D call: TRBD1 (6 bases). Germline assignment: CDR1 LNHDA and CDR2 SQIVND (reference sequence). V lost 5 bases and J 9 bases, leaving 13 bases between the germline ends. The CDR3 runs to 12 residues. CDR3 DNA: TGTGCCAGTAGTGAATTACAGGGCAAAGCTTTCTTT. This encodes CASSELQGKAFF.

This rearrangement joins TRBV10-3 to TRBJ2-5; a possible D gene is TRBD1 (6 bases). The CDR3 consists of 13 residues. Germline V gives CDR1 ENHRY, CDR2 SYGVKD. The V gene lost 4 bases and the J gene lost 5 bases, with 11 bases spanning the gap. The CDR3, as DNA: TGTGCCATCAGTGCTGGACAGCCGGAGACCCAGTACTTC. Its translation is CAISAGQPETQYF.

The chain uses TRBV19 and TRBJ2-3, with D perhaps TRBD1 (6 bases). V shed 0 bases and J shed 0 bases, with 19 bases lying between them. CDR3 length: 19 amino acids. Germline CDR1 and CDR2: LNHDA and SQIVND (reference sequence). CDR3 in DNA: TGTGCCAGTAGTATAGATAATTTTCAGGGGATTTCTAGCACAGATACGCAGTATTTT. This encodes CASSIDNFQGISSTDTQYF.

The gene calls are TRBV7-3 and TRBJ1-1; a possible D gene is TRBD1 (5 bases). This CDR3 region has 13 residues. Germline V lookup: CDR1 SGHTA, CDR2 FQGTGA. Trimming removed 4 bases at V and 1 base at J, with 7 bases between. CDR3 amino acids: CASSSTGNTEAFF. DNA of the CDR3: TGTGCCAGCAGCTCTACAGGGAACACTGAAGCTTTCTTT. The variable domain in full, with the rest retrieved from reference TRBV7-3 and TRBJ1-1, is GAGVSQTPSNKVTEKGKYVELRCDPISGHTALYWYRQSLGQGPEFLIYFQGTGAADDSGLPNDRFFAVRPEGSVSTLKIQRTERGDSAVYLCASSSTGNTEAFFGQGTRLTVV.

This rearrangement joins TRBV5-8 to TRBJ1-4, with a weak D call TRBD1 (6 bases). The CDR3 has 15 residues. Trimming cost V 5 bases and J 0 bases, with 11 bases left between them. Germline CDR1 reads SGHTS; CDR2 reads YDEGEE. The CDR3 reads CASRKGQTTNEKLFF. CDR3 sequence (DNA): TGTGCCAGCAGAAAGGGACAAACAACTAATGAAAAACTGTTTTTT.

J is TRBJ1-1 and V is TRBV28; TRBD1 agrees at 8 bases. The CDR3 length is 16 residues. From germline, CDR1 is MDHEN and CDR2 SYDVKM. The V gene end was trimmed by 4 bases and the J gene end by 1 base; junction bases not matched to a gene: 8. DNA of the CDR3: TGTGCCAGCAGTTCCTCCTCAGGGGGCGCGAACACTGAAGCTTTCTTT. This translates into CASSSSSGGANTEAFF.